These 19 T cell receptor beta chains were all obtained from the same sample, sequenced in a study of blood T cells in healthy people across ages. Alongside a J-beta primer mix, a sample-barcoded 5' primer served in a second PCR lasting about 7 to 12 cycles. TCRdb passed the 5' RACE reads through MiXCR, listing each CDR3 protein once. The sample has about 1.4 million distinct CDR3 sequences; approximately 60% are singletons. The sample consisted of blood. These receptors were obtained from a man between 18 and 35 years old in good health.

CDR3 coding DNA: TGTGCCAGCAGTTTATTACGAGAGAATTCACCCCTCCACTTT. Encoded protein: CASSLLRENSPLHF. This chain links TRBV28 with TRBJ1-6; D is undetermined. Germline V lookup: CDR1 MDHEN, CDR2 SYDVKM. The CDR3 consists of 14 residues. V dropped 1 base and J dropped 7 bases, with 8 bases sitting between them. Together with reference TRBV28 and TRBJ1-6, the CDR3 gives the full variable domain: DVKVTQSSRYLVKRTGEKVFLECVQDMDHENMFWYRQDPGLGLRLIYFSYDVKMKEKGDIPEGYSVSREKKERFSLILESASTNQTSMYLCASSLLRENSPLHFGNGTRLTVT.

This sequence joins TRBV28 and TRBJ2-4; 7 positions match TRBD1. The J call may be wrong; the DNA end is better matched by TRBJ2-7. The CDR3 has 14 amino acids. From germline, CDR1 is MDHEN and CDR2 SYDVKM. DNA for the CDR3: TGTGCCAGCAGTCCAGGACAGGTTGGCTACGAGCAGTACTTC. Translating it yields CASSPGQVGYEQYF.

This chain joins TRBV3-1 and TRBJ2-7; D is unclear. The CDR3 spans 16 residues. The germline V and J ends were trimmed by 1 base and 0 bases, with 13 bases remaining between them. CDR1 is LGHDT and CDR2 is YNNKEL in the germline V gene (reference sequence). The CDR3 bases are TGTGCCAGCAGCCAAGCGCCAGGACGGATCTCCTACGAGCAGTACTTC. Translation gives CASSQAPGRISYEQYF.

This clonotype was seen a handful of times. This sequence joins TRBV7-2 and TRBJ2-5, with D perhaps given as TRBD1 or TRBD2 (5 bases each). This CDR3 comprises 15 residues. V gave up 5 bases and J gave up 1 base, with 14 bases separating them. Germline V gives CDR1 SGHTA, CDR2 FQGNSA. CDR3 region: CASSRLTGTQETQYF. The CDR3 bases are TGTGCCAGCAGCCGGTTGACTGGGACCCAAGAGACCCAGTACTTC.

The chain's CDR3 is CASSARGPSYEQYF. In DNA, the CDR3 is TGTGCCAGCAGTGCCCGGGGCCCATCCTACGAGCAGTACTTC. The J gene is TRBJ2-7, the V gene TRBV6-5; tentatively, D is TRBD1 or TRBD2 (5 bases each). The V gene lost 5 bases and the J gene lost 1 base, with 12 bases spanning the gap. The germline CDR1 and CDR2 sequences are MNHEY and SVGAGI. CDR3 length: 14 amino acids.

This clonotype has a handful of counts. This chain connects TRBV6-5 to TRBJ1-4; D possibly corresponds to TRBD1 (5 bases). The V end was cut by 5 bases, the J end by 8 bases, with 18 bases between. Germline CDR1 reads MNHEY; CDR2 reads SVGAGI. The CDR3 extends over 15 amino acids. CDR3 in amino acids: CASSPSGLLNEKLFF. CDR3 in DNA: TGTGCCAGCAGTCCGTCAGGGCTTCTCAACGAAAAACTGTTTTTT.

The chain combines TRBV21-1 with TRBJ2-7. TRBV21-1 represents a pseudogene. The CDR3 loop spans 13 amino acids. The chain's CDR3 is CASSNWISYEQYF. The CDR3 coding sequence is TGTGCCAGCAGCAACTGGATCTCCTACGAGCAGTACTTC.

CDR3 bases: TGCGCCAGCTCTAACTCACAGGGTCGTTACGAGCAGTACTTC. It yields the protein CASSNSQGRYEQYF. This sequence joins TRBV5-1 and TRBJ2-7; weak D call: TRBD1 (6 bases). The V end lost 7 bases, the J end lost 4 bases, and 18 bases lay between the germline ends. The V gene's germline CDR1 is SGHRS and CDR2 YFSETQ. The CDR3 is 14 amino acids.

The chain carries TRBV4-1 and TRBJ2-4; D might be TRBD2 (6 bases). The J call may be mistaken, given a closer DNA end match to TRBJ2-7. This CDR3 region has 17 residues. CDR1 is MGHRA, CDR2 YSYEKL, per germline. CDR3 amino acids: CASSQDARRGLPYEQYF. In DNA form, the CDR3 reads TGCGCCAGCAGCCAAGATGCAAGGCGGGGATTACCCTACGAGCAGTACTTC.

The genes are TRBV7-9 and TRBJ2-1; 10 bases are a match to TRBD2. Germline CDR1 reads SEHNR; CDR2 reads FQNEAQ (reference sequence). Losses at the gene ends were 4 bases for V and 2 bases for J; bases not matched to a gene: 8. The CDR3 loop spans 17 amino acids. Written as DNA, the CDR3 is TGTGCCAGCAGCTCCGGGACTAGCGCACAGCCCTACAATGAGCAGTTCTTC. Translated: CASSSGTSAQPYNEQFF.

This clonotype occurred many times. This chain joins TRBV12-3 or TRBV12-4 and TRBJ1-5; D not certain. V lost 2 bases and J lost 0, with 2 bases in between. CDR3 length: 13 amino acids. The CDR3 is CASSLTSNQPQHF. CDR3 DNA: TGTGCCAGCAGTTTAACTAGCAATCAGCCCCAGCATTTT.

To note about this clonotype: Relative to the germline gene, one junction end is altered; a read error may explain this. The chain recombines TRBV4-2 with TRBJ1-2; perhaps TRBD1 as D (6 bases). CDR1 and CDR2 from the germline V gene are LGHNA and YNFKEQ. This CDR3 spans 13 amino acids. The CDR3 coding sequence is TGTGCCAGCAGCCCGGGACAAAACTCTGGCTACACCTTC. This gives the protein CASSPGQNSGYTF.

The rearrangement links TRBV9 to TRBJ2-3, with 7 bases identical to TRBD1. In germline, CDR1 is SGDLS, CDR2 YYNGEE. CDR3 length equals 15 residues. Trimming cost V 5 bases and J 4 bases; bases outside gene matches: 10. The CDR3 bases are TGTGCCAGCAGTCTTACAGGGGAGCCCCCAGATACGCAGTATTTT. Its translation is CASSLTGEPPDTQYF.

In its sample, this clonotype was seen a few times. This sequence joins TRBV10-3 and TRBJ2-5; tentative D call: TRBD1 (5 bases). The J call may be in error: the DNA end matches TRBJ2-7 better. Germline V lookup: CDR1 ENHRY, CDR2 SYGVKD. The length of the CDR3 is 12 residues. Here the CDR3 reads CATATATYEQYF. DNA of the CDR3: TGTGCCACCGCGACAGCTACGTACGAGCAGTACTTC.

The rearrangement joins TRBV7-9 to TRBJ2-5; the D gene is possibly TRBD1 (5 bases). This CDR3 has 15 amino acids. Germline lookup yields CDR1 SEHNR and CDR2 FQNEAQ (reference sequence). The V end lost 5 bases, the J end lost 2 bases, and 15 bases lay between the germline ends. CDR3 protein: CASSPFEGQQETQYF. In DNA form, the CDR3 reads TGTGCCAGCAGCCCCTTTGAAGGACAACAAGAGACCCAGTACTTC.

The CDR3 reads CASSLFDSSNEQFF. CDR3 in DNA: TGTGCCAGCAGTTTATTTGACAGTTCCAATGAGCAGTTCTTC. V is TRBV27 and J is TRBJ2-1; a weak D match, TRBD1 (5 bases). Germline V gene lookup returns CDR1 MNHEY and CDR2 SMNVEV (reference sequence). V gave up 1 base and J gave up 6 bases, with 10 bases separating them. The CDR3 covers 14 residues.

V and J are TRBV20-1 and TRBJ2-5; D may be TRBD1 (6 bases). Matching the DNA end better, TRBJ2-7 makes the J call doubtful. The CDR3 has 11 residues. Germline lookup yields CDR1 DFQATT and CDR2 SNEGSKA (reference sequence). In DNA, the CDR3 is TGCAGTGCTTCCCAGGGGAACGAGCAGTACTTC. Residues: CSASQGNEQYF.

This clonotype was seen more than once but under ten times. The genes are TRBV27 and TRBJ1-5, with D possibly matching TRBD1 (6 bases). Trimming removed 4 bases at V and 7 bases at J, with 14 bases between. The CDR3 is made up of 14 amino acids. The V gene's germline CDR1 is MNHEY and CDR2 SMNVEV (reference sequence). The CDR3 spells CASSYAQGGQPQHF. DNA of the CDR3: TGTGCCAGCAGTTATGCACAGGGTGGGCAGCCCCAGCATTTT.

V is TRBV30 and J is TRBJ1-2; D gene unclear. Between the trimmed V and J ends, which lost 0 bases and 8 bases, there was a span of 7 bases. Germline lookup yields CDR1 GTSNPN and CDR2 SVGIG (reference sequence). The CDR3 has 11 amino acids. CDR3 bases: TGTGCCTGGAGTGTAGGCCGGGGCTACACCTTC. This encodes CAWSVGRGYTF.